This entry concerns a single T cell receptor (beta chain). The antigen is not known. Produced via immunoSEQ multiplex PCR; TCRdb's table is partial and in-frame only. The table includes 100,000 or so clones, approximately 94% detected once. Germline V lookup: CDR1 GTSNPN, CDR2 SVGIG (reference sequence). J was trimmed by 4 bases and V by 5 bases; bases with no gene match: 3. CDR3 length: 12 residues. The entry originates in a study of siplizumab effects on memory and regulatory T cells. Notes on the study in general: Left unconfirmed was the suppressive function of proliferating Tregs from siplizumab cultures.

The clonotype was recovered from a human donor in good health. This chain connects TRBV30 to TRBJ1-2; 8 bases align to TRBD1. Source material: CD4+ T cells sorted from blood. CDR3 residues: CAWGQGSYGYTF. CDR3 sequence (DNA): TGTGCCTGGGGACAGGGTTCCTATGGCTACACCTTC. The full variable domain, with the rest looked up from reference TRBV30 and TRBJ1-2, is SQTIHQWPATLVQPVGSPLSLECTVEGTSNPNLYWYRQAAGRGLQLLFYSVGIGQISSEVPQNLSASRPQDRQFILSSKKLLLSDSGFYLCAWGQGSYGYTFGSGTRLTVV.